Given below is one T cell receptor (beta chain) in context. This entry comes from a study of cytomegalovirus exposure and HLA in healthy donors. CDR1 LGHNA and CDR2 YSLEER come from the germline V gene. This CDR3 spans 16 amino acids. The PCR contained 60 Vbeta and 13 Jbeta primers. The data were produced by immunoSEQ multiplex PCR, yet TCRdb's version contains in-frame clones alone and is incomplete. The table includes approximately 130,000 clones, around 83% detected once. The clonotype was recovered from a man in his fifties or sixties in good health and CMV-seronegative. The rearrangement joins TRBV4-3 to TRBJ2-5; 7 positions match TRBD2. The end of the DNA aligns better with TRBJ2-7, so the J call may be wrong. The source material was PBMCs. The CDR3 nucleotides are TGCGCCAGCAGCCCGGGGGAGGGCGGCCTACGCCACGAGCAGTACTTC. It encodes CASSPGEGGLRHEQYF.